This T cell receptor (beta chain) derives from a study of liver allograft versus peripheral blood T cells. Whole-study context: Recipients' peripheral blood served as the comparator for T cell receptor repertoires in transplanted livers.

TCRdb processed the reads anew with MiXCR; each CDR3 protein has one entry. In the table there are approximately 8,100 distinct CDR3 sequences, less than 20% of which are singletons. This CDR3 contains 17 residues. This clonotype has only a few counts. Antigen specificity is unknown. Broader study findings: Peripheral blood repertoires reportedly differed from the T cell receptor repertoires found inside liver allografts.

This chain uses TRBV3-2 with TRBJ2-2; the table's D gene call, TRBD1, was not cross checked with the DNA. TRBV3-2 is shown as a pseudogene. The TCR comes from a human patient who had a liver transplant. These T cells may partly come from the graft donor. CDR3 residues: CASSQRVCDRVAGELFF. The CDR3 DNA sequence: TGTGCCAGCAGCCAACGCGTTTGCGACAGGGTTGCCGGGGAGCTGTTTTTT.